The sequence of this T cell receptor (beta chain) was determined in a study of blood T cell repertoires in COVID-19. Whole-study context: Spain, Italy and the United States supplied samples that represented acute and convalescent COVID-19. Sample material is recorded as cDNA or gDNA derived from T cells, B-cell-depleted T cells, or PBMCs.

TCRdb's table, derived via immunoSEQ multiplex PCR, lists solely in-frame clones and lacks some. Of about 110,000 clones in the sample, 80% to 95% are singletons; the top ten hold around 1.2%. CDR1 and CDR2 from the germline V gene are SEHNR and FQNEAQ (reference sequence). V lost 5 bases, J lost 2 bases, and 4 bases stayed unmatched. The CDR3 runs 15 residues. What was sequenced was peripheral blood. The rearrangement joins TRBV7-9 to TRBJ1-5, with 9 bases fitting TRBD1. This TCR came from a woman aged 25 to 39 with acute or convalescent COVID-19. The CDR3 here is CASSRQGDGNQPQHF. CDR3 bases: TGTGCCAGCAGCCGACAGGGGGATGGCAATCAGCCCCAGCATTTT.